The T cell receptor beta chain under discussion was sequenced for a study of read filtering for tumor transcriptome and immune sequencing. Study in general: Among patients, some 17 were male and about 15 female, aged about 40 to 90 (mean around 66). By R-ISS, stages I, II and III held around 8, 15 and 7 patients. Overall study findings and caveats: The CD138-negative fraction was mixed bone marrow immune cells, not pure T cells.

At least ten counts were recorded for this clonotype. Its matching antigen is unknown. The CDR3 loop spans 15 amino acids. Trimming removed 4 bases from V and 7 bases from J, with 17 bases in between. Germline CDR1 GTSNPN, CDR2 SVGIG (reference sequence). From about 400 ng of RNA, a library with molecular barcoded alpha/delta and beta/gamma adaptors was made. From the reads, TCRdb called clonotypes with MiXCR, one entry per CDR3 protein. The sample shows roughly 59,000 distinct CDR3 sequences, roughly 19% of them seen only once. This clonotype was sampled from a donor at least 40 years old with multiple myeloma. The J gene is TRBJ1-6, the V gene TRBV30; D is undetermined. Material: a population of CD138-negative cells sorted from bone marrow. CDR3 DNA: TGTGCCTGGACCCGGCAAGTCAGAGCAAATTCACCCCTCCACTTT. Its protein is CAWTRQVRANSPLHF. Based on the CDR3 plus reference TRBV30 and TRBJ1-6, the full variable domain is SQTIHQWPATLVQPVGSPLSLECTVEGTSNPNLYWYRQAAGRGLQLLFYSVGIGQISSEVPQNLSASRPQDRQFILSSKKLLLSDSGFYLCAWTRQVRANSPLHFGNGTRLTVT.